This paragraph reports one T cell receptor beta chain. This record belongs to a study of blood T cell repertoires in COVID-19. The repertoire was sequenced with immunoSEQ multiplex PCR; TCRdb's copy has only in-frame clones and lacks some. The sample has about 250,000 clones; approximately 83% are singletons. The material sequenced was PBMCs or T cells enriched from blood (not recorded which). This receptor was identified in a woman aged 40 to 55 who had been exposed to COVID-19.

CDR3: CSARRTGELFF. The CDR3 DNA is TGCAGTGCTAGACGCACCGGGGAGCTGTTTTTT. The chain carries TRBV20-1 and TRBJ2-2; D unresolved. Germline CDR1 reads DFQATT; CDR2 reads SNEGSKA (reference sequence). This CDR3 contains 11 residues. The ends were cut back, 2 bases at V and 4 bases at J, with 2 bases in the middle.